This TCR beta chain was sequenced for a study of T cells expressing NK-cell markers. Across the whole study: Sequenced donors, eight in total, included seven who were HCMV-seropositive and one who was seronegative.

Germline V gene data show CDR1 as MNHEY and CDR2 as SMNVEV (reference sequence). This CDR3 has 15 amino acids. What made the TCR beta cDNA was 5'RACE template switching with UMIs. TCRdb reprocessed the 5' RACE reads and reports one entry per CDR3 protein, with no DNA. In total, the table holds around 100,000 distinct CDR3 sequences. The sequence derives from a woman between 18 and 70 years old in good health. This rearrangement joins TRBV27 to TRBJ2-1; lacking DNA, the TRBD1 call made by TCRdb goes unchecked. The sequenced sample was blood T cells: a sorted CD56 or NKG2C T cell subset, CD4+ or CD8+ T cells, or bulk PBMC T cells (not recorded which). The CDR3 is CASTGTPSSYNEQFF.